This T cell receptor (beta chain) was identified in a study of control samples from healthy donors and cancer patients. Produced via immunoSEQ multiplex PCR; TCRdb's table is partial and in-frame only. The data show some 160,000 clones, more than 85% seen once. Germline lookup yields CDR1 MNHEY and CDR2 SVGAGI. V gave up 4 bases and J gave up 7 bases, with 11 bases separating them. This CDR3 has 13 residues. This clonotype originated in a woman aged 30 to 39 in good health. The source material was blood. The chain has TRBV6-5 and TRBJ1-5; D remains unclear. The CDR3 reads CASSSTAGQPQHF. The CDR3 DNA reads as TGTGCCAGCAGTTCGACGGCAGGACAGCCCCAGCATTTT.